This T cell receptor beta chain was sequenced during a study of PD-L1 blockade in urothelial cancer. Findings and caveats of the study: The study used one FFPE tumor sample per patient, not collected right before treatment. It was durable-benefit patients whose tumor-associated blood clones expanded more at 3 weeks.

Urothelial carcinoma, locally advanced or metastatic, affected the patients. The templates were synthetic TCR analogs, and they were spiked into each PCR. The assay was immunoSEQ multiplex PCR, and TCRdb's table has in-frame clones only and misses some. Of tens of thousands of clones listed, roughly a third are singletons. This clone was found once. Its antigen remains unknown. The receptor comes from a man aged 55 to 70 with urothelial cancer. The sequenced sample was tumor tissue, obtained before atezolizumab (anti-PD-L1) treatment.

CDR3 nucleotides: TGTGCCAGCAGCCGGACTAACTATGGCTACACCTTC. It is translated as CASSRTNYGYTF. The chain links TRBV14 to TRBJ1-2; D unresolved. The CDR3 consists of 12 residues. Trimming removed 4 bases from V and 0 bases from J, with 3 bases in between. CDR1 and CDR2 from the germline V gene are SGHDN and FVKESK.